This TCR beta chain was recorded in a study of shared clonotypes between healthy human individuals. Study in general: CD4 naive and memory got three plates each, CD8 naive two, CD8 memory one.

On this clone: Its antigen is not known.

Overall study results and limits: Expectations were that clonotype sharing among donors would be affected by sequencing depth. Compared with memory subsets, naive subsets generally had larger estimated richness.

Naivety among CD8 cells was defined by CD45RO negativity and positive CCR7 selection, thereby excluding terminally differentiated effector memory CD45RA+ cells. Adults of Caucasian background living in Nashville, Tennessee made up all donors. Clones were read by immunoSEQ multiplex PCR, and TCRdb kept only the in-frame ones, dropping some. The repertoire holds millions of clones, with approximately 95% as singletons. CDR1 and CDR2 from the germline V gene are MGHRA and YSYEKL. The junction had 5 bases not matched to a gene; V was cut back by 4 bases and J by 10 bases. The CDR3 extends over 15 amino acids.

This clonotype was sampled from a man between 18 and 29 years old in good health. The chain combines TRBV4-1 with TRBJ2-1; 15 nucleotides agree with TRBD2. Material: naive CD8+ T cells sorted from blood. The CDR3 region is CASSRRTSGGDEQFF. In DNA, the CDR3 is TGCGCCAGCAGCCGTCGGACTAGCGGGGGGGACGAGCAGTTCTTC.